Here is one T cell receptor beta chain with its context. The specificity of this receptor is unknown. Base qualities are missing; no much larger clone stands one base away. TCRbeta CDR3 regions were amplified from genomic DNA using the immunoSEQ Assay, a bias-controlled multiplex PCR. On the authors' methods: The number of nucleated cells in each sample was estimated from the amplification of reference gene primers within the assay. To quantify the absolute abundance of each unique TCRbeta CDR3 rearrangement, sequence reads were collapsed and filtered. For each sample, productive Simpson clonality was calculated as the square root of Simpson's diversity index over productive rearrangements. TCRdb obtained this table from immuneACCESS and retained in-frame rearrangements with V and J assigned. These tables miss some clones; where compared with another copy, unresolved V genes account for less than half of the shortfall, and the remainder is unexplained. Clone size and the V and J calls come from that table; the DNA yielded D and trimming. The sample contains under 85,000 clones, about 82% of them found a single time. About two fifths of the sample lies in the top ten.

This specimen comes from a study of blood T cell repertoires in COVID-19 (dated by TCRdb to 2018 to 2021). Background on the whole study: Collaborator samples came from the United States, Italy and Spain and covered acute and convalescent phases of COVID-19. The material from the prospective study consisted of cDNA or gDNA derived from T cells, B-cell-depleted T cells, or PBMCs. Deeply sampled blood TCRbeta repertoires from subjects exposed to, actively infected with, or recovered from COVID-19 were included in the dataset. The repertoires were released in a freely available public database meant as a resource for research on the immune response to SARS-CoV-2. Samples were obtained from the ongoing ImmuneRACE study (first 160 participants) and from roughly 1,300 subjects provided by 6 global collaborators. Nearly every sample came with metadata listing a de-identified subject ID, COVID-19 status, age in years and sex. HLA class I and class II types, where available, came from metadata supplied by the sample provider rather than from assay-based typing. The investigation overall reported the following: The quantity of clinical and demographic metadata differed by source and by participant and was supplied without curation.

Collaborating institutions collected whole blood in K2EDTA tubes following their own protocols. For TCRbeta analysis, collaborator samples were shipped as frozen whole blood, as isolated PBMCs, or as DNA extracted from either sample type. From a lookup of the germline V gene, CDR1 and CDR2 are SGHRS and YFSETQ. Its CDR3 holds 15 amino acids, cysteine through phenylalanine. Here the CDR3 DNA is all that survives: 45 bases in frame from base 1. Germline trimming: 7 bases from V, 2 bases from J; junction bases outside gene matches: 7. The chain uses TRBV5-1 and TRBJ1-3, with 9 junctional bases fitting TRBD1. The specimen was peripheral blood. This TCR derives from a human donor in a cohort sampled during active COVID-19. The DNA reads as follows: TGCGCCAGCGGATCCACAGGGGGCCCTGGAAACACCATATATTTT. Its translation is CASGSTGGPGNTIYF.